This note documents a single T cell receptor beta chain sequence. Its matching antigen is unknown. The source of the sample is a study of T-cell memory formation after mild COVID-19. In the study overall: Clusters of TCRs were largely donor specific. Findings and caveats of the study: CD4+ bias marked clones expanding day 15 to 37, unlike balanced contracting clones.

Via MiXCR, TCRdb re-called the 5' RACE reads, giving one row per CDR3 protein. This table has around 65,000 distinct CDR3 sequences, 9% to 9.5% appearing once. With V trimmed by 2 bases and J by 5 bases, 16 bases remained unmatched. The CDR3 covers 19 residues. The V and J genes are TRBV12-3 or TRBV12-4 and TRBJ2-2; TRBD2 agrees at 8 bases. The specimen was PBMCs or a T cell subset sorted from them (not recorded which). This receptor was obtained from a man aged 18 to 29 who had mild COVID-19 (a few samples of this study predate the infection). Cell type and time point are not known. Here the CDR3 reads CASSLRLLRGAPGTGELFF. CDR3 in DNA: TGTGCCAGCAGTTTAAGATTGTTGCGGGGGGCCCCTGGGACCGGGGAGCTGTTTTTT.